In its sample, the clone carrying this T cell receptor beta chain was seen once. Antigen specificity is unknown. Assay used: immunoSEQ multiplex PCR; TCRdb lists only in-frame clones, some missing. The profile shows some 50,000 clones, under 90% of them singletons. This CDR3 has 13 residues. Looked up from germline, CDR1 is SEHNR and CDR2 is FQNEAQ (reference sequence). Trimming pared 2 bases from V and 2 bases from J, leaving 7 bases between. The sample comes from a study of OX40 agonist ivuxolimab in advanced cancers. Across the whole study: Averaging 60 years in age, with a range of about 20 to 90, the cohort was 80% to 90% male. Two patients with cutaneous melanoma and one with hepatocellular carcinoma, three in total, showed partial responses. General study results and limits: Still undetermined is the antigen specificity of the expanded peripheral T cells. Blood T cells, both CD4+ and CD8+, expanded clonally by week 6 at 0.1 to 3.0 mg/kg.

This chain uses TRBV7-9 with TRBJ2-7, with D unclear. This clonotype was obtained from an adult with an advanced solid tumor such as melanoma, head and neck, liver or kidney cancer. The sample was CD4+ or CD8+ T cells sorted from blood, taken in a trial of the OX40 agonist ivuxolimab. Here the CDR3 DNA reads TGTGCCAGCAGCTTATCCAAGACCTACGAGCAGTACTTC. Amino acids: CASSLSKTYEQYF.